This record covers a single T cell receptor (beta chain). This specimen belongs to a study of blood T cell repertoires in COVID-19. Across the whole study: The study drew acute and convalescent COVID-19 samples from the United States, Italy and Spain. The cDNA or gDNA used as material had been derived from T cells, B-cell-depleted T cells, or PBMCs.

V was pared by 5 bases and J by 1 base, with 11 bases between. Per germline, CDR1 LNHDA and CDR2 SQIVND (reference sequence). CDR3 size: 14 residues. Original methodology: It was from reference gene primer amplification that nucleated cell counts were estimated. TCRdb's copy holds only in-frame clones and misses some; the assay was immunoSEQ multiplex PCR. The DNA was the basis for D and trimming; V, J and clone size are from that table. The sample holds 100,000 or so clones, roughly 90% seen once. The source material was peripheral blood. The V gene is TRBV19, the J gene TRBJ1-1, with D maybe TRBD1 (6 bases). This TCR came from a man in his 60s with acute or convalescent COVID-19. The CDR3 protein is CASSSRGWNTEAFF. The CDR3 nucleotides are TGTGCCAGTAGTTCAAGGGGGTGGAACACTGAAGCTTTCTTT.